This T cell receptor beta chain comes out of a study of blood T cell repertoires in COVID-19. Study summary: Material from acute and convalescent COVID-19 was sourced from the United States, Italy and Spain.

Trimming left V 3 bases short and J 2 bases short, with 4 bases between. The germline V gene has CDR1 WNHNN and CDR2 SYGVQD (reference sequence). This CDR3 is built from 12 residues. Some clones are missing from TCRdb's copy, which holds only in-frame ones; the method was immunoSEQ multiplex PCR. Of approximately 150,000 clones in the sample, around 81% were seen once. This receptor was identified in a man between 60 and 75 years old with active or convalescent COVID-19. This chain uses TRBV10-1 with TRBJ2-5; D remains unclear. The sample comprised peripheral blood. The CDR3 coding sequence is TGCGCCAGCAGTGACGGTCAAGAGACCCAGTACTTC. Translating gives CASSDGQETQYF.